The 11 T cell receptor beta chains listed next were all sequenced from one sample in a study of cytomegalovirus exposure and HLA in healthy donors. PCR primers comprised 60 Vbeta and 13 Jbeta primers. Sequencing was performed with immunoSEQ multiplex PCR; in TCRdb, only in-frame clones are kept and a portion is missing. In the table there are about 130,000 clones, roughly 70% of which are singletons. Sequences were obtained from PBMCs. These receptors were obtained from a man aged 50-59 years in good health and CMV-seropositive.

J is TRBJ1-2 and V is TRBV2; 11 bases fit TRBD1. There are 14 residues in the CDR3. The germline V gene encodes CDR1 SNHLY and CDR2 FYNNEI. Trimming at V came to 6 bases and at J to 8 bases, leaving 8 bases not matched to a gene. In DNA, the CDR3 is TGTGCCAGCAGGAGGGGGACAGGGGGAAACGGCTACACCTTC. The encoded protein is CASRRGTGGNGYTF.

CDR3 residues: CASSPRNLMNTEAFF. Written as DNA, the CDR3 is TGTGCCAGCTCACCAAGAAACTTGATGAACACTGAAGCTTTCTTT. The J gene is TRBJ1-1, the V gene TRBV18; D is unclear. CDR1 and CDR2 from the germline V gene are KGHSH and LQKENI. Between the trimmed V and J ends, which lost 2 bases and 0 bases, there was a span of 10 bases. CDR3 length equals 15 residues.

In this sample, this clone turned up once. V and J are TRBV15 and TRBJ2-1; 12 positions agree with TRBD2. The germline V gene has CDR1 LNHNV and CDR2 YYDKDF (reference sequence). The CDR3 consists of 18 residues. V shed 2 bases and J 6 bases; nucleotides not matched to a gene: 11. CDR3 residues: CATSRTGLAGKFANEQFF. Written as DNA, the CDR3 is TGTGCCACCAGCAGAACTGGACTAGCGGGAAAGTTTGCCAATGAGCAGTTCTTC.

This chain uses TRBV6-1 with TRBJ1-2, with D maybe TRBD1 (5 bases). The CDR3 is 13 residues long. CDR1 MNHNS and CDR2 SASEGT come from the germline V gene. With 6 bases removed from V and 4 bases from J, the gap between germline ends came to 12 bases. The CDR3 nucleotides are TGTGCCAGCAGGCCCCGGGGGTTCTATGGCTACACCTTC. This encodes CASRPRGFYGYTF.

This clone was observed a single time. The chain employs TRBV28 and TRBJ1-6; D unresolved. Germline values: CDR1 MDHEN, CDR2 SYDVKM. The germline V and J ends were trimmed by 7 bases and 6 bases, with 13 bases remaining between them. There are 14 residues in the CDR3. This CDR3 reads CASILGRSNSPLHF. CDR3 DNA sequence: TGTGCCAGCATCCTAGGAAGGAGTAATTCACCCCTCCACTTT. The whole variable domain, remainder taken from reference TRBV28 and TRBJ1-6, is DVKVTQSSRYLVKRTGEKVFLECVQDMDHENMFWYRQDPGLGLRLIYFSYDVKMKEKGDIPEGYSVSREKKERFSLILESASTNQTSMYLCASILGRSNSPLHFGNGTRLTVT.

The chain has TRBV29-1 and TRBJ2-5; D might be TRBD1 (5 bases). V lost 5 bases and J 5 bases, leaving 21 bases between the germline ends. The CDR3 length is 15 residues. CDR1 is SQVTM, CDR2 ANQGSEA, per germline. CDR3 nucleotide sequence: TGCAGCGTTCTCCGGCCTAAGACAGTCGTGGAGACCCAGTACTTC. Its translation: CSVLRPKTVVETQYF.

The J gene is TRBJ2-1, the V gene TRBV6-4; D is unresolved. This CDR3 is built from 13 residues. Germline assignment: CDR1 MRHNA and CDR2 SNTAGT. V was shortened by 3 bases and J by 13 bases, with 16 bases between the two germline ends. For the CDR3, the DNA is TGTGCCAGCAGTGAGGGCCTGGGCAGGCGACAGTTCTTC. Its protein product is CASSEGLGRRQFF.

The chain has TRBV10-1 and TRBJ2-2, with 10 bases lining up with TRBD1. Germline V CDR1 and CDR2: WNHNN, SYGVQD (reference sequence). V lost 7 bases, J lost 2 bases, and 13 bases stayed unmatched. This CDR3 has 18 residues. For the CDR3, the DNA is TGCGCCAGCACCTGGACAGGGGGGGCACCATTAAACACCGGGGAGCTGTTTTTT. Translating gives CASTWTGGAPLNTGELFF.

Worth noting for this clone: At one of its ends the junction is not consistent with the germline gene, which may arise from a read error. This sequence joins TRBV5-1 and TRBJ2-2, with D maybe TRBD2 (6 bases). The CDR3 is 12 residues long. The germline CDR1 and CDR2 sequences are SGHRS and YFSETQ. CDR3 sequence reads: CASSLNTGGLFF. In DNA, the CDR3 is TGCGCCAGCAGCTTGAACACCGGGGGGCTGTTTTTT.

This clone was detected only a few times. The gene calls are TRBV5-1 and TRBJ1-1, with D maybe TRBD1 (5 bases). The CDR3 extends over 14 amino acids. Germline loops: CDR1 SGHRS, CDR2 YFSETQ. Between the trimmed V and J ends, which lost 0 bases and 1 base, there was a span of 7 bases. The CDR3, as DNA: TGCGCCAGCAGCTTGGGGGGGGAGAACACTGAAGCTTTCTTT. Translated: CASSLGGENTEAFF.

The chain is built from TRBV10-2 and TRBJ1-2; D perhaps matches TRBD1 (5 bases). CDR1 is WSHSY, CDR2 SAAADI, per germline. The CDR3 sequence is 14 residues long. V lost 2 bases and J lost 4, with 11 bases in between. This CDR3 reads CASSETFDSYGYTF. In DNA form, the CDR3 reads TGCGCCAGCAGTGAGACCTTCGACAGCTATGGCTACACCTTC.